Listed here is a single T cell receptor (beta chain). This record belongs to a study of cytomegalovirus exposure and HLA in healthy donors. The CDR3 has 14 residues. Trimming stripped 5 bases from V and 3 bases from J, with 16 bases between. Germline lookup yields CDR1 SQVTM and CDR2 ANQGSEA. Primers included in the PCR were 60 Vbeta and 13 Jbeta primers. The repertoire was sequenced with immunoSEQ multiplex PCR; TCRdb's copy has only in-frame clones and lacks some. The sample includes approximately 86,000 clones, about 85% of them seen just once. The chain joins TRBV29-1 to TRBJ1-2, with D possibly matching TRBD1 (5 bases). Sequencing was carried out using PBMCs. The origin of this receptor is a man in his forties in good health and CMV-seropositive. The CDR3 protein is CSVPTATTDYGYTF. The CDR3 nucleotides read TGCAGCGTTCCGACAGCGACGACCGACTATGGCTACACCTTC. The whole variable domain, remainder taken from reference TRBV29-1 and TRBJ1-2, is SAVISQKPSRDICQRGTSLTIQCQVDSQVTMMFWYRQQPGQSLTLIATANQGSEATYESGFVIDKFPISRPNLTFSTLTVSNMSPEDSSIYLCSVPTATTDYGYTFGSGTRLTVV.